The clone carrying this T cell receptor (beta chain) was detected only once. Its antigen is still unknown. This entry comes from a study of cytomegalovirus exposure and HLA in healthy donors. Findings of the study overall: It is likely that the observed cluster of highly shared sequence variants was a sequencing artifact. While the bulk of TCR sequences proved rare, some public TCRs turned up in many donors.

Primers included in the PCR were 60 Vbeta and 13 Jbeta primers. Using immunoSEQ multiplex PCR, the repertoire was profiled, and TCRdb retains in-frame clones only, with some absent. The repertoire holds roughly 140,000 clones, with 60% to 85% as singletons. The CDR3 loop spans 14 amino acids. With V trimmed by 5 bases and J by 5 bases, 8 bases remained unmatched. Germline V gene lookup returns CDR1 MDHEN and CDR2 SYDVKM. This rearrangement joins TRBV28 to TRBJ2-5; 7 positions agree with TRBD1. The source material was PBMCs. This TCR was recovered from a man aged 18 to 30 in good health and CMV-seronegative. The DNA for the CDR3 is TGTGCCAGCAGTCTACCACAGGGGACGGAGACCCAGTACTTC. This codes for CASSLPQGTETQYF.